One T cell receptor (beta chain) is described in this entry. This sample was included in a study of CD8+ T cells in alopecia areata. Reverse transcribed after extraction, RNA yielded cDNA as the sequencing template. Assay used: immunoSEQ multiplex PCR; TCRdb lists only in-frame clones, some missing. Here the sample spans approximately 210,000 clones, 50% to 60% being singletons. Treatment reported: oral pan-JAK inhibitor, 5-10 mg twice daily. Germline V gene sequence: CDR1 SGHRS, CDR2 YFSETQ. With 3 bases clipped from V and 5 bases from J, the junction kept 6 bases outside the gene matches. This CDR3 contains 15 residues.

This clonotype was sampled from a human donor with alopecia areata. The rearrangement links TRBV5-1 to TRBJ2-5; 11 bases are a match to TRBD1. Sequenced material: CD4+ T cells sorted from blood, taken at week 4, from a patient treated with tofacitinib. The CDR3 loop is CASSSGQGAVETQYF. The CDR3 nucleotides read TGCGCCAGCAGCTCTGGACAGGGGGCGGTGGAGACCCAGTACTTC.